The sequence of this TCR beta chain was determined in a study of cytomegalovirus exposure and HLA in healthy donors. Study-wide results and limits: An analysis done earlier found most TCR beta V segments productive about 87% or about 30% of the time. Highly shared sequence variants in one cluster were likely a sequencing artifact. Trimming of TCR beta V- and J-genes showed a link, identified in a later analysis, to a missense DCLRE1C variant. An Asian-associated ancestry cluster reportedly showed fewer N-insertions than the roughly 670-donor mean in a later analysis.

A note on this clone: Its antigen is unknown.

The PCR made use of 60 Vbeta and 13 Jbeta primers. Clones were read by immunoSEQ multiplex PCR, and TCRdb kept only the in-frame ones, dropping some. Found here are 60,000 or so clones, about 80% of them singletons; the top ten hold approximately 1.5%. The CDR3 is 14 amino acids. In germline, CDR1 is SGHDN, CDR2 FVKESK. The ends were cut back, 1 base at V and 3 bases at J, with 10 bases in the middle. This chain connects TRBV14 to TRBJ2-7; D not resolved. Sequencing input: PBMCs. The receptor's source is a man aged 40-55 years in good health and CMV-seronegative. The CDR3, as DNA: TGTGCCAGCAGCCAAGGCAGAAATAACTACGAGCAGTACTTC. Its translation is CASSQGRNNYEQYF. The full variable domain, its missing parts supplied by reference TRBV14 and TRBJ2-7, is EAGVTQFPSHSVIEKGQTVTLRCDPISGHDNLYWYRRVMGKEIKFLLHFVKESKQDESGMPNNRFLAERTGGTYSTLKVQPAELEDSGVYFCASSQGRNNYEQYFGPGTRLTVT.